This T cell receptor (beta chain) was profiled in a study of T cells in localized non-small cell lung cancer. Clones were sequenced by immunoSEQ multiplex PCR, and TCRdb holds only the in-frame ones, with some missing. This sample carries about 57,000 clones, roughly 90% of them seen once, and the ten largest clones take 20%. Germline lookup yields CDR1 MNHNS and CDR2 SASEGT. The CDR3 spans 15 residues. Trimming took 0 bases from V and 0 from J, leaving 9 bases between them. The chain couples TRBV6-1 to TRBJ2-7, with a tentative D call TRBD2 (6 bases). The sample was peripheral blood, taken before any cancer treatment. This TCR derives from a man aged 40 to 69 with stage I lung adenocarcinoma. In nucleotides, the CDR3 is TGTGCCAGCAGTGAAGCGGGAGGCGGCTCCTACGAGCAGTACTTC. Translated, it gives CASSEAGGGSYEQYF.